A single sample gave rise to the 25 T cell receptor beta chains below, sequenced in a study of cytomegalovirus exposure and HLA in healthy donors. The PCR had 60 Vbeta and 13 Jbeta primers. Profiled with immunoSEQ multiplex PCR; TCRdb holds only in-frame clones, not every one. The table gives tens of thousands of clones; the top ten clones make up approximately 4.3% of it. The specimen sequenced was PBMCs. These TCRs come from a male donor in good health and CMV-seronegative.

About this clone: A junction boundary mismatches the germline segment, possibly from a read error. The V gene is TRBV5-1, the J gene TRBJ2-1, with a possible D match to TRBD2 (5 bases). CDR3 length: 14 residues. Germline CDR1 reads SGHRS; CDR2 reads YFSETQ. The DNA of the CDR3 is TGCGCCAGCAGCCCCACAGCGGTCCACAATGAGCAGCTCTTC. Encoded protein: CASSPTAVHNEQLF.

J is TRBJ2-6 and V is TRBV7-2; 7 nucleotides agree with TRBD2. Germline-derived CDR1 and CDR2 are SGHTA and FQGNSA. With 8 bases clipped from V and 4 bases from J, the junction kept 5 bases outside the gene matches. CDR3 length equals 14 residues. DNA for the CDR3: TGTGCCAGCGTCCCGGGAGGAGGGGCCAACGTCCTGACTTTC. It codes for CASVPGGGANVLTF.

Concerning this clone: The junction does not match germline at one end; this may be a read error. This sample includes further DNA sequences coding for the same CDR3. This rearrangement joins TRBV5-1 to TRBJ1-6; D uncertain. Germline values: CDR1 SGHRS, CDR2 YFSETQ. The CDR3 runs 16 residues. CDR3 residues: CASSSVESSYNSPLHF. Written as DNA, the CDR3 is TGCGCCAGCAGCTCGGTAGAGAGCTCCTATAATTCACCCCTACACTTT. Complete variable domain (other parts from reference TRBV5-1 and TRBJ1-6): KAGVTQTPRYLIKTRGQQVTLSCSPISGHRSVSWYQQTPGQGLQFLFEYFSETQRNKGNFPGRFSGRQFSNSRSEMNVSTLELGDSALYLCASSSVESSYNSPLHFGNGTRLTVT.

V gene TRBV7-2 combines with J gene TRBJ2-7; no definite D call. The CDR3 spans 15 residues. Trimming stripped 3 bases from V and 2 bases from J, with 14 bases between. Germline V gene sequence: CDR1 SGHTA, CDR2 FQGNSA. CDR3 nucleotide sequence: TGTGCCAGCAGCTTGCAACCCGGCGGAGCCTACGAGCAGTACTTC. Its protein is CASSLQPGGAYEQYF.

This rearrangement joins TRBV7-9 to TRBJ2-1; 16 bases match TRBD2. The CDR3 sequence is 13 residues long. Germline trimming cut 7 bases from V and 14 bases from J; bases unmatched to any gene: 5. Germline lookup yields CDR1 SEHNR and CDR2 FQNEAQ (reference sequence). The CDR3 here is CASTTGTSGREFF. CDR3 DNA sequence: TGTGCCAGCACCACCGGGACTAGCGGGAGGGAGTTCTTC. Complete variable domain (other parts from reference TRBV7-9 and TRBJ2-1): DTGVSQNPRHKITKRGQNVTFRCDPISEHNRLYWYRQTLGQGPEFLTYFQNEAQLEKSRLLSDRFSAERPKGSFSTLEIQRTEQGDSAMYLCASTTGTSGREFFGPGTRLTVL.

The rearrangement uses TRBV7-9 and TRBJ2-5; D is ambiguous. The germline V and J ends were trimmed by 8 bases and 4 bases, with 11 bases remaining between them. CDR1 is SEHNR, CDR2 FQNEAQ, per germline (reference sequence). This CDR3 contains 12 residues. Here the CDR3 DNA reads TGTGCCAGCTGCCGAGGAGTAGAGACCCAGTACTTC. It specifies CASCRGVETQYF.

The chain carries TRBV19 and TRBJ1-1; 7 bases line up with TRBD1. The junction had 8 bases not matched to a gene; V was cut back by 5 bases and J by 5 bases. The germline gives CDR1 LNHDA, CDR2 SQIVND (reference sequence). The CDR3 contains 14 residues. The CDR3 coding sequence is TGTGCCAGTAGTTTCCACAGCAGGGGGACTGAAGCTTTCTTT. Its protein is CASSFHSRGTEAFF.

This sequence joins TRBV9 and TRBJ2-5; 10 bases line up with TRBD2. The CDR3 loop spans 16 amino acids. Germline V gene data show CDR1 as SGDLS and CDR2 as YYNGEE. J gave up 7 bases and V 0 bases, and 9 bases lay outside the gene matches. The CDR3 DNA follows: TGTGCCAGCAGCGTAGGTGCTAGCGGGGGCCCGGGGACCCAGTACTTC. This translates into CASSVGASGGPGTQYF.

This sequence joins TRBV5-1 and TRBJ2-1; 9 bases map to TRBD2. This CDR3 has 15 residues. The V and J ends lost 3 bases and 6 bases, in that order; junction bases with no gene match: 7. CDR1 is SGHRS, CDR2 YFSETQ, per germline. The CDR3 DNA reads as TGCGCCAGCAGCTCCGGGACTAGCTTCCTCAATGAGCAGTTCTTC. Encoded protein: CASSSGTSFLNEQFF.

The CDR3 sequence: CASNPLETDVYEQYF. The CDR3 coding sequence is TGTGCCAGCAACCCCCTAGAGACAGACGTCTACGAGCAGTACTTC. The chain couples TRBV2 to TRBJ2-7; D possibly corresponds to TRBD1 (5 bases). Germline values: CDR1 SNHLY, CDR2 FYNNEI. Trimming took 7 bases from V and 3 from J, leaving 19 bases between them. The CDR3 runs 15 residues. Using reference TRBV2 and TRBJ2-7 for the parts outside the CDR3, the full variable domain is EPEVTQTPSHQVTQMGQEVILRCVPISNHLYFYWYRQILGQKVEFLVSFYNNEISEKSEIFDDQFSVERPDGSNFTLKIRSTKLEDSAMYFCASNPLETDVYEQYFGPGTRLTVT.

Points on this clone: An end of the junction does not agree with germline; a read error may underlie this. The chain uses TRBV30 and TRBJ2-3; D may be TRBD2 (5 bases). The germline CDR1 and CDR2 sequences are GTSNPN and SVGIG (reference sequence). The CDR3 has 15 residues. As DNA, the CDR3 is TGTGCCGGGAGTGTAGGCAGGATGGTGACAGATACGCAGTATTTT. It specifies CAGSVGRMVTDTQYF.

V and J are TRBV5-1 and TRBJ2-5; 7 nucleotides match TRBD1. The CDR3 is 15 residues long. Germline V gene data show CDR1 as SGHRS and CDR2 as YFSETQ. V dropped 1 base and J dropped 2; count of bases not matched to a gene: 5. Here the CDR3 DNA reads TGCGCCAGCAGCTTGAGACAGGGCACTCAAGAGACCCAGTACTTC. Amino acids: CASSLRQGTQETQYF.

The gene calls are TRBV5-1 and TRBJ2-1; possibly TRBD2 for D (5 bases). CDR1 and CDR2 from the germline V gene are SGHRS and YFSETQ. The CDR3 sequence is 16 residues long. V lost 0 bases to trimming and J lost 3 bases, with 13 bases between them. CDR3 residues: CASSLASGNDYNEQFF. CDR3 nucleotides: TGCGCCAGCAGCTTGGCCTCGGGAAATGACTACAATGAGCAGTTCTTC.

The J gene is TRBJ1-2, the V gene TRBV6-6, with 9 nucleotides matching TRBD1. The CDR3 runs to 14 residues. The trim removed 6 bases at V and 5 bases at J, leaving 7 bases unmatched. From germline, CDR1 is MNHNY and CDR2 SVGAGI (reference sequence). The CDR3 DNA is TGTGCCAGCAGCTGGGACAGGGCCACGTATGGCTACACCTTC. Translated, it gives CASSWDRATYGYTF.

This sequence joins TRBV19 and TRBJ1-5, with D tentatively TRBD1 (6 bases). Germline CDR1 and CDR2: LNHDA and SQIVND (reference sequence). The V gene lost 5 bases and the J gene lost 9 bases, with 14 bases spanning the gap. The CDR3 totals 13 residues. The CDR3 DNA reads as TGTGCCAGTAGTGAGGGGGGGGCAGGGCCCCAGCATTTT. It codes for CASSEGGAGPQHF.

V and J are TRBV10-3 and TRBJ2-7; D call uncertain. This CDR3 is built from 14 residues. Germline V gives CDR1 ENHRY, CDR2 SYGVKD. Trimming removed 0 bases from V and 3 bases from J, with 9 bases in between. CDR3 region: CAISESKQNYEQYF. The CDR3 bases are TGTGCCATCAGTGAGTCTAAACAAAACTACGAGCAGTACTTC.

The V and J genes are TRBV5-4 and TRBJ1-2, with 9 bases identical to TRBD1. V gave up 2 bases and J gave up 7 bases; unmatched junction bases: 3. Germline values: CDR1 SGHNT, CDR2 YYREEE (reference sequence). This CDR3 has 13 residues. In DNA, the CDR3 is TGTGCCAGCAGCTTACAGGGGGCGCGTGGCTACACCTTC. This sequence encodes CASSLQGARGYTF.

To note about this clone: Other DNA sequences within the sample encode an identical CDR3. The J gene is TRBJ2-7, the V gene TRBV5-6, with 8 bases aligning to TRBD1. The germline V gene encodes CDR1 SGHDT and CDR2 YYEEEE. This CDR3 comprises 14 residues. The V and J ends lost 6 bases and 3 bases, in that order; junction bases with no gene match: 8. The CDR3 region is CASTFTGGHYEQYF. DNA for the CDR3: TGTGCCAGCACCTTCACAGGGGGGCACTACGAGCAGTACTTC.

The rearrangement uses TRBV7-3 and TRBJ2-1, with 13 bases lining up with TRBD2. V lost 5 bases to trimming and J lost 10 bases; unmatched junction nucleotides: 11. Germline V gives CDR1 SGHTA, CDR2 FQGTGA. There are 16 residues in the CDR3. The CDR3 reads CASSGQGLAGRGEQFF. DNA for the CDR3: TGTGCCAGCAGCGGGCAGGGACTAGCGGGGCGTGGAGAGCAGTTCTTC.

CDR3 residues: CASSTRAPEAFF. The CDR3 DNA is TGTGCCAGCAGTACGAGGGCTCCTGAAGCTTTCTTT. The V call is TRBV25-1, the J call TRBJ1-1; D unresolved. V was cut by 5 bases and J by 6 bases, with 10 bases left in between. The germline CDR1 and CDR2 sequences are MGHDK and SYGVNS. This CDR3 spans 12 amino acids.

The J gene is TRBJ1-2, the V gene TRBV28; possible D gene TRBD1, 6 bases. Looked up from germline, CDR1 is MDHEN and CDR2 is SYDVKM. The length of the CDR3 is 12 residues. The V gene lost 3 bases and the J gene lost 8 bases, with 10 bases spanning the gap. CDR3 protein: CASSFGGGGYTF. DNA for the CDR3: TGTGCCAGCAGTTTTGGGGGGGGCGGCTACACCTTC.

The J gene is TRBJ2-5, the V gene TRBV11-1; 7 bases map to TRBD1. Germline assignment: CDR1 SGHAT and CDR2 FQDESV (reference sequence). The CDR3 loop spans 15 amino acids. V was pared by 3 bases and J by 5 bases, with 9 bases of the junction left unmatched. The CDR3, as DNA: TGTGCCAGCAGCTTGGGGACAGCCGGTAGGGAGACCCAGTACTTC. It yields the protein CASSLGTAGRETQYF.

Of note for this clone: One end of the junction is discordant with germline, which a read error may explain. The CDR3 nucleotides read TGTGCCAGTAGCGGGTTAGCGGGATTAGATGCGCAGTATTTT. It specifies CASSGLAGLDAQYF. The chain links TRBV19 to TRBJ2-3; 8 bases are shared with TRBD2. Looked up from germline, CDR1 is LNHDA and CDR2 is SQIVND (reference sequence). The CDR3 totals 14 residues.

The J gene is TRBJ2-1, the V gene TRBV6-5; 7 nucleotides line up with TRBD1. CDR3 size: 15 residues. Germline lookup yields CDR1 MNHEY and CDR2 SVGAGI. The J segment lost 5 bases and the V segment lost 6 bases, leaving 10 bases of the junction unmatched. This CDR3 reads CASRNRGQGNNEQFF. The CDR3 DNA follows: TGTGCCAGCAGAAACAGGGGCCAGGGAAACAATGAGCAGTTCTTC.

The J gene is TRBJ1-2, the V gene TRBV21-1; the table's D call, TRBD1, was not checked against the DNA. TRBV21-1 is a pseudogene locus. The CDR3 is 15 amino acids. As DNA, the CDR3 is TGTGCCAGCAGCAAAGAGGGGACAGTCCCCTATGGCTACACCTTC. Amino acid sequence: CASSKEGTVPYGYTF.